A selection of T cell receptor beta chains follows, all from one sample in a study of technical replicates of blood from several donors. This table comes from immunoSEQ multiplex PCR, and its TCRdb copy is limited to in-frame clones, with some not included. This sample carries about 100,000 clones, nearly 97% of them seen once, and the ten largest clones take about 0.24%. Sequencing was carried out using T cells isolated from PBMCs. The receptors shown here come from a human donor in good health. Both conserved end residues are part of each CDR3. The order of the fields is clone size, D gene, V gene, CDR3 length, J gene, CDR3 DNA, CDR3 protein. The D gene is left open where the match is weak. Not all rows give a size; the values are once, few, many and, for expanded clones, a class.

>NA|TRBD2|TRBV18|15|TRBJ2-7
TGTGCCAGCTCACCACCGGGCGGGGGCTCCTACGAGCAGTACTTC
CASSPPGGGSYEQYF
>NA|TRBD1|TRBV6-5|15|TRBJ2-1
TGTGCCAGCGGGGGCCCCGGGACAGGGGGCGATGAGCAGTTCTTC
CASGGPGTGGDEQFF
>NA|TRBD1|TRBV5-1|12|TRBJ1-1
TGCGCCAGCACCCAGGGGGATGATGAAGCTTTCTTT
CASTQGDDEAFF
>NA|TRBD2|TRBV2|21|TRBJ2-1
TGTGCCAGCAAATCTCTATTCGGACTAGCGGGAGGGCCGGGCTCCTACAATGAGCAGTTCTTC
CASKSLFGLAGGPGSYNEQFF
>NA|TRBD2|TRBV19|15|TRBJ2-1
TGTGCCAGTAGTATATCCAGCGGGGCGTACAATGAGCAGTTCTTC
CASSISSGAYNEQFF
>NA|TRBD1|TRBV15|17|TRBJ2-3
TGTGCCACCAGCAGATCACCGGGACAGTGGAGCACAGATACGCAGTATTTT
CATSRSPGQWSTDTQYF
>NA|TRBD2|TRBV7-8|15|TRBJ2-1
TGTGCCAGCAGCTTGCCCGGGACTAGACAAATTGAGCAGTTCTTC
CASSLPGTRQIEQFF
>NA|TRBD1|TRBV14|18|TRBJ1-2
TGTGCCAGCAGCCAGCCCCGGGACAGGGCCCAAGGTATAGGTGGCTACACCTTC
CASSQPRDRAQGIGGYTF
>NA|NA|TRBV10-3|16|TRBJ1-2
TGTGCCATCAGCCCACGGGATGGCCCCCCCACAAGTGGCTACACCTTC
CAISPRDGPPTSGYTF
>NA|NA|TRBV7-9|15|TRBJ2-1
TGTGCCAGCAGCTTCAGCCGGGGATCCTACAATGAGCAGTTCTTC
CASSFSRGSYNEQFF
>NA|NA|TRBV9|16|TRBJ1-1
TGTGCCAGCAGCGTAGGTGGGGGGGCCGCCAACACTGAAGCTTTCTTT
CASSVGGGAANTEAFF
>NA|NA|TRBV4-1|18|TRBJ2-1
TGCGCCAGCAGCCAAGGGTCGAATACAGGAGGGTATCTGGATGAGCAGTTCTTC
CASSQGSNTGGYLDEQFF
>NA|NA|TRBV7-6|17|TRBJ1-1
TGTGCCAGCAGCTCCGGGCTGGCAGGGCCCATGAACACTGAAGCTTTCTTT
CASSSGLAGPMNTEAFF
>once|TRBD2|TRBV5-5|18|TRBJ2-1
TGTGCCAGCTCCAGGACTAGCGGGGGGGTAGGGGTTTACAATGAGCAGTTCTTC
CASSRTSGGVGVYNEQFF
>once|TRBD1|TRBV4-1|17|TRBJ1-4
TGCGCCAGCACGCCCCGGGACAGGGGGCTGGATAATGAAAAACTGTTTTTT
CASTPRDRGLDNEKLFF
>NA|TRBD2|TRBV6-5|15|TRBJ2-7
TGTGCCAGCAGTCCCGTACTAGCGGGGCCCTACGAGCAGTACTTC
CASSPVLAGPYEQYF
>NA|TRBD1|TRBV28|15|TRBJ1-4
TGTGCCAGCAGTACCCCGGGACAGGGCAGTGAAAAACTGTTTTTT
CASSTPGQGSEKLFF
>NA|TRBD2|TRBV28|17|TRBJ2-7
TGTGCCAGCAGTTCTCCTCTAGCGGGAGAGTTGTCCTACGAGCAGTACTTC
CASSSPLAGELSYEQYF
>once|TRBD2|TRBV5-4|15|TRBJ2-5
TGTGCCAGCAGCTTGGGACTAGCTTTCGGGGAGACCCAGTACTTC
CASSLGLAFGETQYF
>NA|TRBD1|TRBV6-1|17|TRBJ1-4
TGTGCCAGCAGTGTAGACAGGGGGCGGGGAGCTAATGAAAAACTGTTTTTT
CASSVDRGRGANEKLFF
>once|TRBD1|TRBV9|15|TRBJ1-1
TGTGCCAGCAGCACGACCGGGACAGGGGCGACTGAAGCTTTCTTT
CASSTTGTGATEAFF
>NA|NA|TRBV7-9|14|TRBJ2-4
TGTGCCAGCAGAACGGAGGCTAACGAAGGCATTCAGTACTTC
CASRTEANEGIQYF
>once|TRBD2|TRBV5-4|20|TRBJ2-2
TGTGCCAGCAGCCCGCTCGTATCCAGCGGGGGAGATACGAACACCGGGGAGCTGTTTTTT
CASSPLVSSGGDTNTGELFF
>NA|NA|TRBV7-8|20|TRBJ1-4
TGTGCCAGCAGCTTAGGAGCCCAGGCCGGCTTCGGCACGTCTAATGAAAAACTGTTTTTT
CASSLGAQAGFGTSNEKLFF
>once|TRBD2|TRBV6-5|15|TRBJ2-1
TGTGCCAGCAGTACTCCTAGCGGGGGGGGGAATGAGCAGTTCTTC
CASSTPSGGGNEQFF
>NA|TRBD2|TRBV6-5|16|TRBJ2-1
TGTGCCAGCAGTTACTCGCGGGGGGGAGGGTACAATGAGCAGTTCTTC
CASSYSRGGGYNEQFF
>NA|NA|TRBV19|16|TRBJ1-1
TGTGCCAGTAGTATCCGAACAGGTTCAATGAACACTGAAGCTTTCTTT
CASSIRTGSMNTEAFF
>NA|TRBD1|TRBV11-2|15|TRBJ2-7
TGTGCCAGCCGCCCATCGGGACAGGGGGTCTACGAGCAGTACTTC
CASRPSGQGVYEQYF
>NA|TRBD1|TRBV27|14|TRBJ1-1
TGTGCCAGCTCACCGGGACAGGGTATCGCTGAAGCTTTCTTT
CASSPGQGIAEAFF
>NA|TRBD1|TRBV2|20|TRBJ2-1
TGTGCCAGCAGTGGGGCGCGAGGACAGGGGACATTAGTGTCCTACAATGAGCAGTTCTTC
CASSGARGQGTLVSYNEQFF
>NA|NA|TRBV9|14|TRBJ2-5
TGTGCCAGCAGCGTAGCCGATGAGAGAGAGACCCAGTACTTC
CASSVADERETQYF
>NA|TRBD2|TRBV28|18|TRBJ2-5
TGTGCCAGCAGTGTCCTTCCGGGACTAGCGGGAGGGCAAGAGACCCAGTACTTC
CASSVLPGLAGGQETQYF
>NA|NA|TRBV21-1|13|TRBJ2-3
TGTGCCGCGGGGGGTAGCTGCACAGATACGCAGTATTTT
CAAGGSCTDTQYF
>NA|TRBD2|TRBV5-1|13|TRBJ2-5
TGCGCCAGCAGACGAGCGGGGCAGGAGACCCAGTACTTC
CASRRAGQETQYF
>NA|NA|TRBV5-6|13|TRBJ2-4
TGTGCCAGCAGTACAGCCGCCAAAAACATTCAGTACTTC
CASSTAAKNIQYF
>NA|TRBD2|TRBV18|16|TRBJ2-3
TGTGCCAGCTCCCCTAGTCGGCGGGGGGGCGGAGATACGCAGTATTTT
CASSPSRRGGGDTQYF
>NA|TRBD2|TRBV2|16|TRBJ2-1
TGTGCCAGCAGTGACGCTAGCGGGAGCGGGTACAATGAGCAGTTCTTC
CASSDASGSGYNEQFF
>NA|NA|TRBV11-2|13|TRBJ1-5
TGTGCCAGCAGCTTAGATCTTGTACAGCCCCAGCATTTT
CASSLDLVQPQHF
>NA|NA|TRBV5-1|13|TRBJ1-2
TGCGCCAGCCAACGGGACACTAACTATGGCTACACCTTC
CASQRDTNYGYTF
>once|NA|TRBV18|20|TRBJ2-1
TGTGCCAGCTCACCACAAGGGAGGTCTGACTTTACGAGGGGTTACAATGAGCAGTTCTTC
CASSPQGRSDFTRGYNEQFF
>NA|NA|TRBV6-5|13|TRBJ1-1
TGTGCCAGCAGTTGGGAGGAGGACACTGAAGCTTTCTTT
CASSWEEDTEAFF
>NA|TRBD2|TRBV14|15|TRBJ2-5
TGTGCCAGCAGCCCAGGACTAGCGGGCCAAGAGACCCAGTACTTC
CASSPGLAGQETQYF
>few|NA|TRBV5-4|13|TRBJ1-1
TGTGCCAGCAGAAATACAGTGAACACTGAAGCTTTCTTT
CASRNTVNTEAFF
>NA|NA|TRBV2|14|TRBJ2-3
TGTGCCAGCAGTGAGGGGAGAGTCACAGATACGCAGTATTTT
CASSEGRVTDTQYF
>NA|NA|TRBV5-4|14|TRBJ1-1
TGTGCCAGCAGCTTCCAGCTGGATAGCCCTGAAGCTTTCTTT
CASSFQLDSPEAFF
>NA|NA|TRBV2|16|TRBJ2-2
TGTGCCAGCAGTGAAATTATTGTAGCGAACACCGGGGAGCTGTTTTTT
CASSEIIVANTGELFF
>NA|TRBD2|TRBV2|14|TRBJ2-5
TGTGCCAGCAGTTCCTCTAGCGGGGCGGAGACCCAGTACTTC
CASSSSSGAETQYF
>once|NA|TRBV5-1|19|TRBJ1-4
TGCGCCAGCAGCTTCATAGGCCCAGGGCAACGTGCAACTAATGAAAAACTGTTTTTT
CASSFIGPGQRATNEKLFF